A single sample is the source of the 17 T cell receptor beta chains below, sequenced in a study of T cell responses to AZD1222 COVID-19 vaccine. Clones were sequenced by immunoSEQ multiplex PCR, and TCRdb holds only the in-frame ones, with some missing. The sample has 83,000 or so clones, about nine tenths seen once. Source: peripheral blood, taken 28 days after the second AZD1222 dose. The receptors come from an adult who received the AZD1222 COVID-19 vaccine.

The chain recombines TRBV6-2 or TRBV6-3 with TRBJ2-7, with 11 bases aligning to TRBD2. V trimming: 5 bases; J trimming: 7 bases; junction bases outside the gene matches: 1. This CDR3 is built from 12 residues. CDR1 is MNHEY, CDR2 SVGEGT, per germline. The DNA of the CDR3 is TGTGCCAGCAGTCGACTAGCGGGAGAGCAGTACTTC. Translation gives CASSRLAGEQYF.

This sequence joins TRBV6-2 or TRBV6-3 and TRBJ1-2, with D possibly matching TRBD1 (6 bases). Trimming cost V 6 bases and J 5 bases, with 13 bases left between them. Germline V gene sequence: CDR1 MNHEY, CDR2 SVGEGT. There are 13 residues in the CDR3. The CDR3 protein is CASSQQGGYGYTF. The CDR3 DNA follows: TGTGCCAGCAGCCAACAGGGAGGTTATGGCTACACCTTC.

The genes are TRBV15 and TRBJ2-1; 12 bases line up with TRBD2. The CDR3 totals 14 residues. The V and J ends lost 8 bases and 8 bases, in that order; junction bases with no gene match: 7. Germline V gene sequence: CDR1 LNHNV, CDR2 YYDKDF (reference sequence). In nucleotides, the CDR3 is TGTGCCACCTCCGGGACTAGCGGGTCCTATGAGCAGTTCTTC. Encoded protein: CATSGTSGSYEQFF.

The gene calls are TRBV3-1 (or the pseudogene TRBV3-2) and TRBJ1-1, with a possible D match to TRBD1 (5 bases). This CDR3 contains 15 residues. The V gene lost 0 bases and the J gene lost 4 bases, with 12 bases spanning the gap. CDR1 is LGHDT, CDR2 YNNKEL, per germline (reference sequence). The CDR3 is CASSQDSRRGTEAFF. DNA of the CDR3: TGTGCCAGCAGCCAAGATAGCCGAAGGGGCACTGAAGCTTTCTTT.

This clone was seen only once. The CDR3 here is CASSAGAADTQYF. The CDR3 nucleotides are TGCGCCAGCAGTGCTGGGGCAGCGGATACGCAGTATTTT. The chain combines TRBV10-2 with TRBJ2-3; weak D call: TRBD1 (5 bases). V dropped 4 bases and J dropped 6 bases, with 11 bases sitting between them. Germline values: CDR1 WSHSY, CDR2 SAAADI. The CDR3 spans 13 residues.

V and J are TRBV18 and TRBJ1-2, with D uncertain. Trimming left V 3 bases short and J 13 bases short, with 15 bases between. The CDR3 consists of 12 residues. Germline assignment: CDR1 KGHSH and CDR2 LQKENI. The CDR3 here is CASSPAGGAATF. CDR3 DNA sequence: TGTGCCAGCTCACCGGCAGGCGGCGCGGCCACCTTC.

CDR3 sequence: CASSPTGTVEAFF. For the CDR3, the DNA is TGTGCCAGCTCACCCACCGGCACAGTTGAAGCTTTCTTT. This chain uses TRBV18 with TRBJ1-1; no definite D call. The length of the CDR3 is 13 residues. Trimming cost V 3 bases and J 7 bases, with 12 bases left between them. The germline V gene encodes CDR1 KGHSH and CDR2 LQKENI.

The chain joins TRBV2 to TRBJ2-5; the match to TRBD1 covers 7 bases. Trimming cost V 7 bases and J 3 bases; bases outside gene matches: 11. The CDR3 sequence is 15 residues long. Germline V gene sequence: CDR1 SNHLY, CDR2 FYNNEI. The CDR3, as DNA: TGTGCCAGCACAATCAGAGGGGGCGTCGAAGAGACCCAGTACTTC. Protein product: CASTIRGGVEETQYF.

This clone was recorded once. This chain connects TRBV11-2 to TRBJ2-7, with a weak D call TRBD1 (6 bases). V gave up 0 bases and J gave up 0 bases, with 9 bases separating them. The CDR3 covers 15 residues. Germline V lookup: CDR1 SGHAT, CDR2 FQNNGV. CDR3 residues: CASSLEGQNSYEQYF. As DNA, the CDR3 is TGTGCCAGCAGCTTAGAAGGACAGAACTCCTACGAGCAGTACTTC.

The chain recombines TRBV7-9 with TRBJ1-3, with 7 bases matching TRBD1. In germline, CDR1 is SEHNR, CDR2 FQNEAQ (reference sequence). Germline trimming cut 2 bases from V and 4 bases from J; bases unmatched to any gene: 11. The CDR3 covers 17 residues. The CDR3 nucleotides read TGTGCCAGCAGCTTACTGAGCCAGGGGGTTTTGGGAAACACCATATATTTT. Its protein is CASSLLSQGVLGNTIYF.

The chain links TRBV28 to TRBJ2-2; 14 positions match TRBD2. Per germline, CDR1 MDHEN and CDR2 SYDVKM. The trim removed 5 bases at V and 8 bases at J, leaving 10 bases unmatched. This CDR3 region has 17 residues. The CDR3 protein is CASSPTGTSGGGGELFF. The CDR3 nucleotides are TGTGCCAGCAGTCCGACCGGGACTAGCGGGGGCGGGGGGGAGCTGTTTTTT.

The chain combines TRBV18 with TRBJ1-5; unclear D gene. The germline V gene encodes CDR1 KGHSH and CDR2 LQKENI. CDR3 size: 16 residues. V lost 3 bases to trimming and J lost 3 bases, with 15 bases between them. This CDR3 is CASSPFESQVNQPQHF. In nucleotides, the CDR3 is TGTGCCAGCTCACCCTTCGAAAGTCAGGTCAATCAGCCCCAGCATTTT.

The CDR3 protein is CASSRGFSGGSYNEQFF. In DNA, the CDR3 is TGCGCCAGCAGCCGGGGATTTAGCGGTGGGTCCTACAATGAGCAGTTCTTC. V and J are TRBV4-1 and TRBJ2-1; D perhaps matches TRBD2 (6 bases). Germline V CDR1 and CDR2: MGHRA, YSYEKL. The CDR3 length is 17 residues. V gave up 4 bases and J gave up 1 base, with 17 bases separating them.

This clone was detected only a few times. The chain's CDR3 is CASTSGRSLGEQYF. In DNA form, the CDR3 reads TGTGCCAGCACAAGCGGGAGGAGTCTAGGAGAGCAGTACTTC. The J gene is TRBJ2-7, the V gene TRBV6-5, with 9 bases fitting TRBD2. V shed 7 bases and J 7 bases; nucleotides not matched to a gene: 11. The CDR3 has 14 residues. Germline V gene sequence: CDR1 MNHEY, CDR2 SVGAGI.

This chain connects TRBV19 to TRBJ1-5, with D hard to call. The CDR3 length is 15 residues. Deletions cut 9 bases from V and 5 bases from J, with 20 bases between. In germline, CDR1 is LNHDA, CDR2 SQIVND (reference sequence). CDR3 bases: TGTGCCAGCCGCCCCCAGGACGGGCTTGATCAGCCCCAGCATTTT. Protein sequence: CASRPQDGLDQPQHF.

This clone was counted once. The V call is TRBV1, the J call TRBJ1-2; TRBD1 is the table's D call, not checked against the DNA. TRBV1 constitutes a pseudogene. The CDR3 extends over 14 amino acids. The CDR3 loop reads CTSSQQGANYGYTF. CDR3 in DNA: TGCACCAGCAGCCAACAGGGGGCAAACTATGGCTACACCTTC.

V usage is TRBV11-2 and J usage is TRBJ1-2; D is possibly TRBD1 (6 bases). The CDR3 runs 15 residues. Germline CDR1 SGHAT, CDR2 FQNNGV. Trimming removed 5 bases at V and 8 bases at J, with 21 bases between. The CDR3 sequence is CASSLSYRDDGGYTF. The CDR3 nucleotides are TGTGCCAGCAGCCTCTCTTACAGGGATGATGGAGGCTACACCTTC.